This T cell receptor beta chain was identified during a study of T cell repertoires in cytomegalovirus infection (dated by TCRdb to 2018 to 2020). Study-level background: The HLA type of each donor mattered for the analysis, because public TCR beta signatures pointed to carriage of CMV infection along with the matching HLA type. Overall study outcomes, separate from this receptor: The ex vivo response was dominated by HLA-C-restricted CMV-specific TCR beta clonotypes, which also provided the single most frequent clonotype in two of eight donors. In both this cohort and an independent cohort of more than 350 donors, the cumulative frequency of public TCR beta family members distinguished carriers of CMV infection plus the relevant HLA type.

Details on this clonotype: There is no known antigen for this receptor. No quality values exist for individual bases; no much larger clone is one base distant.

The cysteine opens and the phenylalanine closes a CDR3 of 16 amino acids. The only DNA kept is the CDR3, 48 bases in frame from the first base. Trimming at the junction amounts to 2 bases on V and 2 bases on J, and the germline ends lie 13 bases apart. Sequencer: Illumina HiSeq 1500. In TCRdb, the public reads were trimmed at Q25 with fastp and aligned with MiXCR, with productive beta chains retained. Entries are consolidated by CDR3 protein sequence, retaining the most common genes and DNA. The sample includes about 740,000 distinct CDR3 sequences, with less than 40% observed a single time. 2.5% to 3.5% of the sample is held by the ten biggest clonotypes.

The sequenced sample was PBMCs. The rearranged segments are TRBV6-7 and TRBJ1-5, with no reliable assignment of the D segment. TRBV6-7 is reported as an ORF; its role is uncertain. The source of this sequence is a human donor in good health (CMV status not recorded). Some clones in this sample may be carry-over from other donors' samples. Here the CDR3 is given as CASSYPTGIGNQPQHF. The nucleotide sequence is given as TGTGCCAGCAGTTACCCCACGGGGATCGGCAATCAGCCCCAGCATTTT.